This T cell receptor beta chain was recovered during a study of response to subunit inactivated influenza vaccine. TCRdb used MiXCR to reprocess the RT-PCR reads, holding one entry per CDR3 protein. The sample has about 540,000 distinct CDR3 sequences, roughly 25% seen once. Germline assignment: CDR1 SGHKS and CDR2 YYEKEE (reference sequence). Trimming took 7 bases from V and 5 from J, leaving 19 bases between them. The CDR3 is 16 residues long. The same sample was also studied in work on T cells expressing NK-cell markers. That publication notes: Synthesis of TCR beta cDNA relied on 5'RACE template switching carrying UMIs. No clear determination of HCMV specificity was made for expanded NKG2C+ T cell clones.

The chain recombines TRBV5-5 with TRBJ1-6; D is perhaps TRBD1 (5 bases). The sequencing here drew on CD4+ T cells sorted from PBMCs, taken approximately 13 days after vaccination. The TCR comes from a man aged 50-59 years who received an inactivated influenza vaccine. In DNA form, the CDR3 reads TGTGCCAGCCGCCCGGTCGGGCAGGGAAATAATTCACCCCTCCACTTT. It translates to CASRPVGQGNNSPLHF.